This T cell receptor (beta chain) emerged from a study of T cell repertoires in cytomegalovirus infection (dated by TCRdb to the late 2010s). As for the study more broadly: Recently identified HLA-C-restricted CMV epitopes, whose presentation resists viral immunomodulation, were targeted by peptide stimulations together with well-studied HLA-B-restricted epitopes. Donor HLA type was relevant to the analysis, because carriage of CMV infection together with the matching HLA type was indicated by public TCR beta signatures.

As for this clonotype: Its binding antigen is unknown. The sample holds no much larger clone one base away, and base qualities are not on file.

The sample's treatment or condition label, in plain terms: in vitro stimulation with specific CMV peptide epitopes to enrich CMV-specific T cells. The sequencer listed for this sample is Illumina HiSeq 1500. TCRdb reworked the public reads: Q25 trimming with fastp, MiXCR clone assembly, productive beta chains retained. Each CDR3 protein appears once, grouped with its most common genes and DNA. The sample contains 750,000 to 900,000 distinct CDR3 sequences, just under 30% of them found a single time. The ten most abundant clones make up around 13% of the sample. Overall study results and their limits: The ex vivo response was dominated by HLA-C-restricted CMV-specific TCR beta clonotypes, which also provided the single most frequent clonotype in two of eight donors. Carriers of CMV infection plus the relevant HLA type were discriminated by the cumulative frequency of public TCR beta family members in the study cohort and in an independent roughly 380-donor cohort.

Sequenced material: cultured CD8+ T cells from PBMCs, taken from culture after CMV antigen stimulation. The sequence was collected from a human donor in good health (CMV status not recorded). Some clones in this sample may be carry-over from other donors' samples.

For the CDR3, the sequence is CASSWDRRNQPQHF. The bases read TGTGCCAGCAGTTGGGACCGCCGCAATCAGCCCCAGCATTTT. Recombination linked TRBV6-6 to TRBJ1-5, with TRBD1 as a weak D call on 5 bases. As encoded in the germline V gene (reference sequence), CDR1 is MNHNY while CDR2 is SVGAGI. V is pared back by 4 bases and J by 2 bases, with 9 bases lying between the germline termini. The cysteine opens and the phenylalanine closes a CDR3 of 14 amino acids. CDR3 DNA is the only sequence kept; it has 42 bases, read in frame from the first base.